These 22 T cell receptor beta chains came from one sample sequenced in a study of blood T cell repertoires in COVID-19. The method was immunoSEQ multiplex PCR; TCRdb's version includes in-frame clones alone and lacks a portion of them. Here the sample spans approximately 150,000 clones, around 81% being singletons. The source material was peripheral blood. These receptors all come from a woman of 80 years or more with COVID-19, enrolled during active disease.

The chain couples TRBV4-2 to TRBJ2-7; TRBD2 matches 8 bases. Trimming took 1 base from V and 4 from J; bases not matched to a gene: 9. The V gene's germline CDR1 is LGHNA and CDR2 YNFKEQ. The CDR3 spans 16 residues. The DNA for the CDR3 is TGTGCCAGCAGCCAAGGTTCCCCGGGACTAGAATACGAGCAGTACTTC. This sequence encodes CASSQGSPGLEYEQYF.

The V call is TRBV5-5, the J call TRBJ2-5; TRBD1 agrees at 9 bases. Germline values: CDR1 SGHKS, CDR2 YYEKEE (reference sequence). The V and J ends lost 2 bases and 5 bases, in that order; junction bases with no gene match: 10. This CDR3 comprises 16 residues. In DNA form, the CDR3 reads TGTGCCAGCAGCTTAGGTCGGGACAGGGATATGGAGACCCAGTACTTC. Residues: CASSLGRDRDMETQYF.

The chain has TRBV10-3 and TRBJ1-3; D might be TRBD1 (6 bases). The CDR3 runs to 16 residues. Germline V gene sequence: CDR1 ENHRY, CDR2 SYGVKD. V was pared by 3 bases and J by 0 bases, with 12 bases between. DNA for the CDR3: TGTGCCATCAGTGACCTCAGGACAGTCTCTGGAAACACCATATATTTT. It specifies CAISDLRTVSGNTIYF.

V is TRBV18 and J is TRBJ2-1; 10 bases are a match to TRBD2. Unmatched junction bases numbered 1, after V lost 4 bases and J lost 1 base. Germline V CDR1 and CDR2: KGHSH, LQKENI. This CDR3 is built from 15 residues. Here the CDR3 reads CASSQLAGSYNEQFF. The CDR3 DNA reads as TGTGCCAGCTCACAACTAGCGGGATCCTACAATGAGCAGTTCTTC.

The chain joins TRBV3-1 (or the pseudogene TRBV3-2) to TRBJ1-3, with 7 bases identical to TRBD1. The CDR3 runs 15 residues. Looked up from germline, CDR1 is LGHDT and CDR2 is YNNKEL (reference sequence). Germline trimming cut 4 bases from V and 3 bases from J; bases unmatched to any gene: 6. CDR3: CASSRGDRVGNTIYF. CDR3 nucleotides: TGTGCCAGCAGCCGAGGAGACAGGGTTGGAAACACCATATATTTT.

This clone was observed a handful of times. V and J are TRBV5-1 and TRBJ2-2; 8 nucleotides align to TRBD1. CDR1 and CDR2 from the germline V gene are SGHRS and YFSETQ. This CDR3 region has 16 residues. V dropped 0 bases and J dropped 1; count of bases not matched to a gene: 2. The chain's CDR3 is CASSLAGTGNTGELFF. CDR3 DNA: TGCGCCAGCAGCTTGGCAGGGACAGGGAACACCGGGGAGCTGTTTTTT.

The CDR3 protein is CASNNPGTGSLSEQFF. The CDR3 nucleotides are TGCGCCAGTAACAATCCCGGGACAGGGTCACTAAGCGAGCAGTTCTTC. This sequence joins TRBV5-1 and TRBJ2-1; 9 nucleotides align to TRBD1. From germline, CDR1 is SGHRS and CDR2 YFSETQ. V was pared by 8 bases and J by 10 bases, with 19 bases of the junction left unmatched. The length of the CDR3 is 16 residues.

The rearrangement uses TRBV13 and TRBJ2-7, with TRBD1 matching 11 bases. In germline, CDR1 is PRHDT, CDR2 FYEKMQ (reference sequence). The CDR3 loop spans 16 amino acids. V lost 2 bases and J lost 6; bases outside the gene matches: 9. The DNA of the CDR3 is TGTGCCAGCAGCTTAAGGGGAACCGGGACAGGGGGCGAGCAGTACTTC. It specifies CASSLRGTGTGGEQYF.

The chain combines TRBV6-1 with TRBJ2-7, with TRBD2 matching over 7 bases. V gave up 0 bases and J gave up 2 bases; unmatched junction bases: 7. Germline loops: CDR1 MNHNS, CDR2 SASEGT. The CDR3 runs to 16 residues. The CDR3 coding sequence is TGTGCCAGCAGTGAAGCCCCTAGCGGCCCTCCCTACGAGCAGTACTTC. It yields the protein CASSEAPSGPPYEQYF.

The chain recombines TRBV18 with TRBJ2-7; 7 bases are shared with TRBD1. J was trimmed by 4 bases and V by 6 bases; bases with no gene match: 12. Germline V gene sequence: CDR1 KGHSH, CDR2 LQKENI. CDR3 length: 15 residues. The CDR3, as DNA: TGTGCCAGCTCCCCGAGGACGGGACAGACTTACGAGCAGTACTTC. Translation gives CASSPRTGQTYEQYF. Complete variable domain (other parts from reference TRBV18 and TRBJ2-7): NAGVMQNPRHLVRRRGQEARLRCSPMKGHSHVYWYRQLPEEGLKFMVYLQKENIIDESGMPKERFSAEFPKEGPSILRIQQVVRGDSAAYFCASSPRTGQTYEQYFGPGTRLTVT.

This chain connects TRBV2 to TRBJ1-2; maybe TRBD1 (5 bases). Germline V gives CDR1 SNHLY, CDR2 FYNNEI. V shed 4 bases and J shed 3 bases, with 15 bases lying between them. The CDR3 extends over 15 amino acids. This CDR3 reads CASSGRAGRDYGYTF. The CDR3 DNA is TGTGCCAGCAGTGGACGGGCAGGGAGGGACTATGGCTACACCTTC.

This chain uses TRBV3-1 (or the pseudogene TRBV3-2) with TRBJ1-2; possibly TRBD1 for D (5 bases). The CDR3 contains 21 residues. The V gene lost 3 bases and the J gene lost 4 bases, with 33 bases spanning the gap. Germline lookup yields CDR1 LGHDT and CDR2 YNNKEL (reference sequence). The CDR3 sequence is CASSQVIGPQSQSSGLYGYTF. The CDR3 DNA reads TGTGCCAGCAGCCAGGTTATTGGGCCCCAAAGCCAATCATCAGGGCTCTATGGCTACACCTTC.

The chain uses TRBV4-2 and TRBJ1-2; D is uncertain. Germline CDR1 reads LGHNA; CDR2 reads YNFKEQ. Trimming pared 1 base from V and 5 bases from J, leaving 11 bases between. The CDR3 consists of 14 residues. The CDR3 bases are TGTGCCAGCAGCCAAGCCCCAGGCGCTTATGGCTACACCTTC. The encoded protein is CASSQAPGAYGYTF.

The chain links TRBV7-2 to TRBJ1-1; D ambiguous. Trimming left V 5 bases short and J 0 bases short, with 7 bases between. Germline CDR1 SGHTA, CDR2 FQGNSA. CDR3 length equals 13 residues. The CDR3 protein is CASSTGVNTEAFF. DNA for the CDR3: TGTGCCAGCAGCACCGGAGTGAACACTGAAGCTTTCTTT.

The chain uses TRBV6-5 and TRBJ2-5; TRBD2 is a possible D gene (5 bases). Between the trimmed V and J ends, which lost 8 bases and 5 bases, there was a span of 12 bases. Germline V CDR1 and CDR2: MNHEY, SVGAGI. This CDR3 region has 12 residues. CDR3 amino acids: CASAGERETQYF. CDR3 coding DNA: TGTGCCAGCGCAGGAGAGCGGGAGACCCAGTACTTC.

The chain carries TRBV28 and TRBJ1-6; D is undetermined. V lost 5 bases and J 7 bases, leaving 6 bases between the germline ends. The V gene's germline CDR1 is MDHEN and CDR2 SYDVKM. The CDR3 spans 12 residues. The CDR3 here is CASSTANSPLHF. The DNA for the CDR3 is TGTGCCAGCAGTACAGCAAATTCACCCCTCCACTTT. Variable domain in full (rest from reference TRBV28 and TRBJ1-6): DVKVTQSSRYLVKRTGEKVFLECVQDMDHENMFWYRQDPGLGLRLIYFSYDVKMKEKGDIPEGYSVSREKKERFSLILESASTNQTSMYLCASSTANSPLHFGNGTRLTVT.

The V call is TRBV28, the J call TRBJ2-1, with D possibly TRBD2 on 6 matching bases. V lost 8 bases, J lost 5 bases, and 13 bases lay in between. The CDR3 covers 13 residues. The germline V gene has CDR1 MDHEN and CDR2 SYDVKM. This CDR3 is CASRSGGDNEQFF. CDR3 nucleotides: TGTGCCAGCCGTAGCGGTGGCGACAATGAGCAGTTCTTC. Combining the CDR3 with reference TRBV28 and TRBJ2-1 gives the whole variable domain DVKVTQSSRYLVKRTGEKVFLECVQDMDHENMFWYRQDPGLGLRLIYFSYDVKMKEKGDIPEGYSVSREKKERFSLILESASTNQTSMYLCASRSGGDNEQFFGPGTRLTVL.

This chain connects TRBV6-5 to TRBJ2-2, with D tentatively TRBD2 (6 bases). V lost 6 bases and J 3 bases, leaving 11 bases between the germline ends. Germline CDR1 is MNHEY and CDR2 is SVGAGI. The CDR3 totals 14 residues. The CDR3 loop is CASSPRGYTGELFF. The DNA for the CDR3 is TGTGCCAGCAGCCCCCGGGGGTACACCGGGGAGCTGTTTTTT.

V usage is TRBV5-4 and J usage is TRBJ2-1, with 9 nucleotides matching TRBD2. This CDR3 comprises 14 residues. Germline CDR1 SGHNT, CDR2 YYREEE (reference sequence). V trimming: 1 base; J trimming: 6 bases; junction bases outside the gene matches: 2. DNA for the CDR3: TGTGCCAGCAGCTTGCCTAGCGGGACCAATGAGCAGTTCTTC. Its protein product is CASSLPSGTNEQFF.

The chain carries TRBV7-6 and TRBJ1-1; D may be TRBD1 (6 bases). Trimming removed 4 bases from V and 3 bases from J, with 27 bases in between. This CDR3 region has 19 residues. Germline lookup yields CDR1 SGHVS and CDR2 FNYEAQ. The CDR3: CASSSRGPGSTGRDTEAFF. In DNA form, the CDR3 reads TGTGCCAGCAGCTCCAGAGGCCCTGGGAGTACAGGGCGGGACACTGAAGCTTTCTTT.

The chain uses TRBV28 and TRBJ1-6; no reliable D call. CDR3 length equals 14 residues. V dropped 6 bases and J dropped 0 bases, with 6 bases sitting between them. Germline assignment: CDR1 MDHEN and CDR2 SYDVKM. CDR3 in amino acids: CASSRVSYNSPLHF. For the CDR3, the DNA is TGTGCCAGCAGCCGGGTCTCCTATAATTCACCCCTCCACTTT.

This sequence joins TRBV5-4 and TRBJ2-7; the D gene is possibly TRBD2 (5 bases). The V gene lost 4 bases and the J gene lost 4 bases, with 15 bases spanning the gap. Germline V gene lookup returns CDR1 SGHNT and CDR2 YYREEE (reference sequence). The CDR3 length is 14 residues. The CDR3 here is CASSPGKRTYEQYF. CDR3 nucleotides: TGTGCCAGCAGCCCGGGCAAACGGACTTACGAGCAGTACTTC.